This entry features one TCR beta chain sequence. The data were taken from a study of T cells in Graves' hyperthyroidism and ophthalmopathy. RNA transcripts yielded amplified TCR beta CDR3 regions. The HTBI primer set served for first-round RT-PCR of the TCR CDR3. TCRdb re-derived calls from the multiplex PCR reads in MiXCR, one entry per CDR3 protein. The data show about 560,000 distinct CDR3 sequences, over 15% seen once. Trimming stripped 6 bases from V and 1 base from J, with 16 bases between. CDR3 length: 16 residues. The germline CDR1 and CDR2 sequences are KGHSH and LQKENI. The source of this sequence is a woman under 30 with Graves' hyperthyroidism. Sequencing was performed on blood. The rearrangement joins TRBV18 to TRBJ1-5, with D perhaps matching TRBD1 (5 bases). The CDR3 here is CASSPLPGLSNQPQHF. The CDR3 DNA sequence: TGTGCCAGCTCGCCTCTCCCGGGGCTGAGCAATCAGCCCCAGCATTTT. The complete variable domain, with remaining parts taken from reference TRBV18 and TRBJ1-5, reads NAGVMQNPRHLVRRRGQEARLRCSPMKGHSHVYWYRQLPEEGLKFMVYLQKENIIDESGMPKERFSAEFPKEGPSILRIQQVVRGDSAAYFCASSPLPGLSNQPQHFGDGTRLSIL.